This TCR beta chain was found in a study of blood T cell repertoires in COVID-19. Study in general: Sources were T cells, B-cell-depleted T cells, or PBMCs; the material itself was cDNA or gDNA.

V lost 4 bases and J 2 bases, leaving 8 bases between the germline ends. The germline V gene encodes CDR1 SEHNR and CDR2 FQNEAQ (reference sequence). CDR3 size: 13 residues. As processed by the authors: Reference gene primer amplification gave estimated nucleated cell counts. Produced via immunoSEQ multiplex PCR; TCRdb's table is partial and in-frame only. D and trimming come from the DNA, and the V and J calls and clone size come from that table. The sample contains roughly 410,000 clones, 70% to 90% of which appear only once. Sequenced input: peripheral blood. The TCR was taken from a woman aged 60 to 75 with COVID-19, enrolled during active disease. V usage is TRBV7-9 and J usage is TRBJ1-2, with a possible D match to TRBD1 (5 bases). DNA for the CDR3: TGTGCCAGCAGCTGGGCAGGGAACTATGGCTACACCTTC. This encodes CASSWAGNYGYTF.